Below, 13 T cell receptor beta chains from the same sample are listed, as sequenced in a study of blood T cell repertoires in COVID-19. The assay was immunoSEQ multiplex PCR, and TCRdb's table has in-frame clones only and misses some. In the table there are about 160,000 clones, roughly 82% of which are singletons. Material: peripheral blood. The receptors originated from a woman between 40 and 55 years old with COVID-19, enrolled during active disease.

V gene TRBV30 combines with J gene TRBJ1-2; 7 nucleotides agree with TRBD1. J lost 4 bases, V lost 1 base, and 3 bases had no gene match. Germline values: CDR1 GTSNPN, CDR2 SVGIG (reference sequence). The CDR3 is 13 amino acids. The CDR3 DNA reads as TGTGCCTGGAGTGGGGACAGCTTCTATGGCTACACCTTC. The encoded protein is CAWSGDSFYGYTF.

The V and J genes are TRBV6-6 and TRBJ1-2; 9 bases match TRBD1. V shed 5 bases, J shed 7 bases, and the junction held 8 bases outside the gene matches. Germline CDR1 and CDR2: MNHNY and SVGAGI (reference sequence). The CDR3 consists of 14 residues. CDR3 in DNA: TGTGCCAGCAGTCCGGGACAGGGCTGGTCTGGCTACACCTTC. This codes for CASSPGQGWSGYTF.

The gene calls are TRBV3-1 (or the pseudogene TRBV3-2) and TRBJ2-3; 11 positions match TRBD2. V lost 5 bases and J lost 2; bases outside the gene matches: 3. Germline CDR1 reads LGHDT; CDR2 reads YNNKEL (reference sequence). The CDR3 loop spans 15 amino acids. The CDR3 here is CASSEGLADTDTQYF. CDR3 DNA sequence: TGTGCCAGCAGCGAGGGACTAGCGGACACAGATACGCAGTATTTT.

The V and J genes are TRBV5-6 and TRBJ2-1; maybe TRBD2 (5 bases). The CDR3 sequence is 13 residues long. Trimming removed 0 bases at V and 9 bases at J, with 10 bases between. CDR1 and CDR2 from the germline V gene are SGHDT and YYEEEE. This CDR3 reads CASSLGQRGEQFF. CDR3 nucleotide sequence: TGTGCCAGCAGCTTGGGACAACGGGGTGAGCAGTTCTTC.

CDR3 DNA: TGTGCCAGCAGCGTATTAGGTAGCGGCACAGATACGCAGTATTTT. Protein sequence: CASSVLGSGTDTQYF. This chain connects TRBV9 to TRBJ2-3; D possibly corresponds to TRBD2 (5 bases). V was shortened by 1 base and J by 1 base, with 10 bases between the two germline ends. Germline CDR1 reads SGDLS; CDR2 reads YYNGEE. This CDR3 region has 15 residues.

The chain uses TRBV5-6 and TRBJ2-3; the D is unclear. Germline CDR1 SGHDT, CDR2 YYEEEE. The CDR3 runs 14 residues. V shed 1 base and J shed 1 base, with 7 bases lying between them. CDR3 DNA: TGTGCCAGCAGCTTGTTAACAGGCACAGATACGCAGTATTTT. This encodes CASSLLTGTDTQYF.

The chain is built from TRBV7-9 and TRBJ1-6; perhaps TRBD1 as D (6 bases). Trimming stripped 5 bases from V and 7 bases from J, with 12 bases between. The CDR3 extends over 14 amino acids. Germline values: CDR1 SEHNR, CDR2 FQNEAQ (reference sequence). The CDR3 region is CASSPVQGNSPLHF. The CDR3 DNA is TGTGCCAGCAGCCCAGTCCAGGGGAATTCACCCCTCCACTTT.

V usage is TRBV11-2 and J usage is TRBJ2-3, with D possibly matching TRBD1 (6 bases). This CDR3 is 15 amino acids long. The V gene's germline CDR1 is SGHAT and CDR2 FQNNGV. V shed 5 bases and J shed 4 bases, with 16 bases lying between them. The CDR3 loop is CASSHLRGRPDTQYF. The CDR3 DNA reads TGTGCCAGCAGCCATCTCAGGGGCCGGCCAGATACGCAGTATTTT.

The gene calls are TRBV15 and TRBJ2-6; TRBD1 is a possible D gene (5 bases). CDR3 length equals 16 residues. The germline V gene encodes CDR1 LNHNV and CDR2 YYDKDF (reference sequence). Trimming removed 0 bases from V and 4 bases from J, with 10 bases in between. CDR3 bases: TGTGCCACCAGCAGAGATCTTGGGGCAGGGGCCAACGTCCTGACTTTC. Its protein product is CATSRDLGAGANVLTF. Filled out from reference TRBV15 and TRBJ2-6, the complete variable domain reads DAMVIQNPRYQVTQFGKPVTLSCSQTLNHNVMYWYQQKSSQAPKLLFHYYDKDFNNEADTPDNFQSRRPNTSFCFLDIRSPGLGDTAMYLCATSRDLGAGANVLTFGAGSRLTVL.

V is TRBV4-1 and J is TRBJ2-5; 9 nucleotides agree with TRBD2. CDR3 length equals 19 residues. The J segment lost 1 base and the V segment lost 1 base, leaving 13 bases of the junction unmatched. Germline V CDR1 and CDR2: MGHRA, YSYEKL. The CDR3 DNA follows: TGCGCCAGCAGCCAAGGCAGTCCCCCGGCAGCGGGGGGCCAAGAGACCCAGTACTTC. Protein product: CASSQGSPPAAGGQETQYF.

This chain connects TRBV29-1 to TRBJ2-1; tentatively, D is TRBD2 (6 bases). V was shortened by 3 bases and J by 9 bases, with 18 bases between the two germline ends. This CDR3 is 14 amino acids long. The V gene's germline CDR1 is SQVTM and CDR2 ANQGSEA. CDR3 residues: CSVDPPEGRGEQFF. CDR3 nucleotides: TGCAGCGTTGACCCACCCGAGGGGCGGGGTGAGCAGTTCTTC.

The J gene is TRBJ1-2, the V gene TRBV5-5; TRBD1 matches at 7 bases. The germline gives CDR1 SGHKS, CDR2 YYEKEE (reference sequence). The CDR3 runs 12 residues. J was trimmed by 7 bases and V by 3 bases; bases with no gene match: 3. The CDR3 nucleotides are TGTGCCAGCAGCTGGAACAGGGGTGGCTACACCTTC. Its protein is CASSWNRGGYTF.

The chain carries TRBV6-2 or TRBV6-3 and TRBJ1-1; D call uncertain. CDR3 length equals 13 residues. Trimming stripped 0 bases from V and 2 bases from J, with 4 bases between. CDR1 MNHEY and CDR2 SVGEGT come from the germline V gene. CDR3 DNA: TGTGCCAGCAGTTACTCCAGTAACACTGAAGCTTTCTTT. Protein sequence: CASSYSSNTEAFF.